Presented here are 18 T cell receptor beta chains from one specimen sequenced in a study of T cells after yellow fever vaccination. One entry per CDR3 protein results from TCRdb running MiXCR on the 5' RACE reads. The sample has some 120,000 distinct CDR3 sequences, approximately 8.4% seen once. The source was CD8+ T cells sorted from PBMCs, collected 45 days after the yellow fever booster vaccination. The receptors derive from a man between 25 and 39 years old who received the YFV17D yellow fever vaccine.

This chain connects TRBV5-5 to TRBJ2-7, with D perhaps being TRBD1 or TRBD2 (5 bases each). V was trimmed by 3 bases and J by 0 bases, leaving 13 bases between them. CDR1 and CDR2 (germline): SGHKS, YYEKEE (reference sequence). This CDR3 spans 15 amino acids. This chain's CDR3 is CASSSRGAYSYEQYF. CDR3 DNA sequence: TGTGCCAGCAGCTCGAGGGGCGCCTACTCCTACGAGCAGTACTTC. The full variable domain, its missing parts supplied by reference TRBV5-5 and TRBJ2-7, is DAGVTQSPTHLIKTRGQQVTLRCSPISGHKSVSWYQQVLGQGPQFIFQYYEKEERGRGNFPDRFSARQFPNYSSELNVNALLLGDSALYLCASSSRGAYSYEQYFGPGTRLTVT.

This clonotype was counted ten times or more. The chain employs TRBV7-2 and TRBJ1-2; no clear D. Germline CDR1 is SGHTA and CDR2 is FQGNSA. V lost 5 bases, J lost 9 bases, and 13 bases lay in between. The CDR3 is 12 amino acids. CDR3 in DNA: TGTGCCAGCAGCCCCCATGAGGTTCGCTACACCTTC. Its translation is CASSPHEVRYTF. The full variable domain, completed using reference TRBV7-2 and TRBJ1-2, is GAGVSQSPSNKVTEKGKDVELRCDPISGHTALYWYRQSLGQGLEFLIYFQGNSAPDKSGLPSDRFSAERTGGSVSTLTIQRTQQEDSAVYLCASSPHEVRYTFGSGTRLTVV.

The chain combines TRBV23-1 with TRBJ2-4; the D is unclear. TRBV23-1 is identified as an open reading frame with a role that is uncertain. This CDR3 is built from 14 residues. V lost 6 bases to trimming and J lost 0 bases, with 9 bases between them. Here the CDR3 reads CASSQVGAKNIQYF. As DNA, the CDR3 is TGCGCCAGCAGCCAAGTAGGAGCCAAAAACATTCAGTACTTC.

The chain links TRBV7-9 to TRBJ2-7; D is unclear. This CDR3 is 12 amino acids long. Germline values: CDR1 SEHNR, CDR2 FQNEAQ (reference sequence). Trimming pared 4 bases from V and 3 bases from J, leaving 7 bases between. The CDR3 nucleotides are TGTGCCAGCAGCTCCGTAAGCTACGAGCAGTACTTC. Protein product: CASSSVSYEQYF.

The V call is TRBV20-1, the J call TRBJ2-7; 7 positions match TRBD1. This CDR3 region has 14 residues. Losses at the gene ends were 0 bases for V and 6 bases for J; bases not matched to a gene: 8. CDR1 DFQATT and CDR2 SNEGSKA come from the germline V gene (reference sequence). In nucleotides, the CDR3 is TGCAGTGCTAGAGATTTCGACAGGGCTCCCGAGCAGTACTTC. This sequence encodes CSARDFDRAPEQYF.

This clonotype was found many times. V and J are TRBV29-1 and TRBJ2-5, with a tentative D call TRBD2 (6 bases). CDR1 and CDR2 (germline): SQVTM, ANQGSEA. The CDR3 sequence is 13 residues long. V was shortened by 8 bases and J by 5 bases, with 18 bases between the two germline ends. CDR3 sequence: CSTPGEFEETQYF. The CDR3 bases are TGCAGCACCCCGGGGGAATTTGAGGAGACCCAGTACTTC.

This clonotype was seen many times. The chain recombines TRBV7-2 with TRBJ2-7; 13 nucleotides agree with TRBD2. CDR3 size: 14 residues. Germline CDR1 reads SGHTA; CDR2 reads FQGNSA. The ends lost 7 bases at V and 6 bases at J; junction bases unmatched: 6. CDR3 sequence: CASTRLAGGSEQYF. The CDR3, as DNA: TGTGCCAGCACAAGACTAGCGGGAGGAAGCGAGCAGTACTTC.

This clonotype was recorded at least ten times. V usage is TRBV15 and J usage is TRBJ2-2; D uncertain. CDR1 is LNHNV, CDR2 YYDKDF, per germline (reference sequence). Trimming took off 6 bases at V and 3 bases at J, with 8 bases between the two ends. The CDR3 totals 13 residues. The chain's CDR3 is CATSPEDTGELFF. CDR3 nucleotides: TGTGCCACCAGTCCTGAGGACACCGGGGAGCTGTTTTTT.

This clonotype was seen many times. The chain is built from TRBV4-2 and TRBJ2-1; D is undetermined. The germline CDR1 and CDR2 sequences are LGHNA and YNFKEQ. Trimming pared 4 bases from V and 0 bases from J, leaving 10 bases between. The CDR3 is made up of 15 amino acids. The CDR3 protein is CASSRATSSYNEQFF. The CDR3 DNA sequence: TGTGCCAGCAGCCGCGCTACAAGCTCCTACAATGAGCAGTTCTTC.

This clonotype was counted a few times. This chain joins TRBV6-2 or TRBV6-3 and TRBJ2-5; D is uncertain. The CDR3 totals 12 residues. Trimming cost V 7 bases and J 4 bases, with 10 bases left between them. The germline V gene encodes CDR1 MNHEY and CDR2 SVGEGT. The CDR3 is CASIGPLETQYF. The CDR3 nucleotides read TGTGCCAGCATTGGACCGTTAGAGACCCAGTACTTC.

Ten or more counts support this clonotype. The genes are TRBV19 and TRBJ2-7; TRBD1 matches at 8 bases. V was pared by 5 bases and J by 3 bases, with 12 bases of the junction left unmatched. CDR3 length: 16 residues. CDR1 is LNHDA, CDR2 SQIVND, per germline (reference sequence). The CDR3 DNA reads as TGTGCCAGTAGTGCCCATACGGGACAGGCCCTCTACGAGCAGTACTTC. It specifies CASSAHTGQALYEQYF.

The sample holds many counts of this clonotype. The rearrangement joins TRBV7-8 to TRBJ2-7; TRBD2 might be the D (6 bases). The CDR3 consists of 14 residues. V gave up 1 base and J gave up 4 bases, with 11 bases separating them. Germline-derived CDR1 and CDR2 are SGHVS and FQNEAQ. This CDR3 reads CASSLGAGLYEQYF. The CDR3 bases are TGTGCCAGCAGCTTAGGGGCGGGACTTTACGAGCAGTACTTC.

Ten or more counts support this clonotype. The chain carries TRBV20-1 and TRBJ2-7; 7 bases map to TRBD1. Germline CDR1 reads DFQATT; CDR2 reads SNEGSKA (reference sequence). Trimming at V came to 7 bases and at J to 4 bases, leaving 10 bases not matched to a gene. CDR3 length: 13 residues. The CDR3 region is CSGQPGQTYEQYF. For the CDR3, the DNA is TGCAGTGGTCAACCGGGACAGACTTACGAGCAGTACTTC.

This clonotype was seen at least ten times. V usage is TRBV7-2 and J usage is TRBJ2-7; tentatively, D is TRBD2 (5 bases). V lost 3 bases and J 3 bases, leaving 12 bases between the germline ends. The length of the CDR3 is 14 residues. Germline CDR1 SGHTA, CDR2 FQGNSA. The CDR3 region has the DNA TGTGCCAGCAGCTTGTCAGAGGGAATCTACGAGCAGTACTTC. Amino acid sequence: CASSLSEGIYEQYF.

This clonotype was counted at least ten times. This chain joins TRBV27 and TRBJ2-5, with D perhaps assigned TRBD1 or TRBD2 (5 bases each). The CDR3 contains 15 residues. V was cut by 6 bases and J by 1 base, with 15 bases left in between. The V gene's germline CDR1 is MNHEY and CDR2 SMNVEV (reference sequence). This CDR3 is CASSLGTSGQETQYF. CDR3 nucleotide sequence: TGTGCCAGCAGCCTCGGGACCAGCGGCCAAGAGACCCAGTACTTC.

In the case of this clonotype: Given a much more abundant clone one base away, this may be a read error. DNA of the CDR3: TGCAGCGTTGGCGACTATTCATACGAGCAGTACTTC. It codes for CSVGDYSYEQYF. The chain carries TRBV29-1 and TRBJ2-7; possibly TRBD2 for D (5 bases). Per the germline V gene, CDR1 is SQVTM and CDR2 is ANQGSEA. There are 12 residues in the CDR3. Trimming removed 4 bases from V and 4 bases from J, with 11 bases in between.

This clonotype showed up many times. J is TRBJ2-7 and V is TRBV10-2; 9 positions match TRBD1. Trimming at V came to 8 bases and at J to 3 bases, leaving 5 bases not matched to a gene. Germline V CDR1 and CDR2: WSHSY, SAAADI. The CDR3 extends over 13 amino acids. CDR3 residues: CASGPGQGYEQYF. DNA for the CDR3: TGCGCCAGCGGGCCGGGACAGGGCTACGAGCAGTACTTC.

This clonotype was counted at least ten times. The rearrangement links TRBV11-2 to TRBJ2-5, with unresolved D. CDR3 length: 14 residues. The ends were cut back, 7 bases at V and 5 bases at J, with 17 bases in the middle. From germline, CDR1 is SGHAT and CDR2 FQNNGV. CDR3 DNA sequence: TGTGCCAGCAACTTTTTCCCAGCAGCGGAGACCCAGTACTTC. Protein product: CASNFFPAAETQYF.